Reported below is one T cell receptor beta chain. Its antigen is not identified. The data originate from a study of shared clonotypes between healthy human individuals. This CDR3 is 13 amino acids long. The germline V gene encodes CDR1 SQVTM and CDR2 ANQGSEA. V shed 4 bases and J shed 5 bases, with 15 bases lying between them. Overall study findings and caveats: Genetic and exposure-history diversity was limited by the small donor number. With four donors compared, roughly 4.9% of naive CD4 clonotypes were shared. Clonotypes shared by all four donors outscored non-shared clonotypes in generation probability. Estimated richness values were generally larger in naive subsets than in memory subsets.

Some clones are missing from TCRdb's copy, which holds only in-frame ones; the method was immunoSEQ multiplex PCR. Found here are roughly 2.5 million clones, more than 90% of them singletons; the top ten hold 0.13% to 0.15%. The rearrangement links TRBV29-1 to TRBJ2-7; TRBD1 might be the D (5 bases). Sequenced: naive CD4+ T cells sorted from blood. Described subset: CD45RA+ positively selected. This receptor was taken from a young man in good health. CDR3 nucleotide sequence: TGCAGCGTTGTCCTGCGACAGCACAACGAGCAGTACTTC. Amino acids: CSVVLRQHNEQYF.